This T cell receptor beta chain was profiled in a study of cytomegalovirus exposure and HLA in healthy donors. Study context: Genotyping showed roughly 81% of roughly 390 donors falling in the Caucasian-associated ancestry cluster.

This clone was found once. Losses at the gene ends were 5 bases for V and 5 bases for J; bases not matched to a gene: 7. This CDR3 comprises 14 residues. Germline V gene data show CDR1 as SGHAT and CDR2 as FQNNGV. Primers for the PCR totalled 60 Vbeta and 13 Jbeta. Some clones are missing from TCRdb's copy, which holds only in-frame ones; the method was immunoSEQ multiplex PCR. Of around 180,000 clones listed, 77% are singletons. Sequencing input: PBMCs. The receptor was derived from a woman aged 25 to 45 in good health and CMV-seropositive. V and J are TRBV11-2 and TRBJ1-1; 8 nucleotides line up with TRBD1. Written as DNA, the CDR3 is TGTGCCAGCAGCCCTGACAGGGGAGTAACTGAAGCTTTCTTT. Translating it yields CASSPDRGVTEAFF.